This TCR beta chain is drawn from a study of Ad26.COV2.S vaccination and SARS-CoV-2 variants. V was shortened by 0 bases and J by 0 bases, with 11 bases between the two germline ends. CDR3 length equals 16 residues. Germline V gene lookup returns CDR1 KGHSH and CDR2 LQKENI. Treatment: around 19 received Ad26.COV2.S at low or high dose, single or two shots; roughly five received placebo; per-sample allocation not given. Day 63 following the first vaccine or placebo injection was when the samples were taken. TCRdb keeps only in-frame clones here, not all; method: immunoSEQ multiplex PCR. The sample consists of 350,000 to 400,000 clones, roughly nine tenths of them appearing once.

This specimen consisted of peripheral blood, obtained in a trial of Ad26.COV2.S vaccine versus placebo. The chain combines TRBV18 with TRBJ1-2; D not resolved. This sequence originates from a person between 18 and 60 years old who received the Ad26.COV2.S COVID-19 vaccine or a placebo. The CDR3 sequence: CASSPPREGANYGYTF. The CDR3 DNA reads TGTGCCAGCTCACCACCGAGAGAGGGAGCTAACTATGGCTACACCTTC.